This passage covers 21 T cell receptor beta chains from one sample sequenced in a study of metastatic and nonmetastatic thyroid tumors. Thyroid surgery had not been preceded by any treatment in any patient. TCRdb re-analyzed the PCR reads using MiXCR. This table holds about 37,000 clones, less than 30% found once. The sequenced sample consisted of blood. These receptors were obtained from a male donor with papillary thyroid cancer or a benign thyroid nodule (not recorded which). Some clones in this sample may be carry-over from other donors' samples.

J is TRBJ1-4 and V is TRBV6-6; TRBD1 matches 8 bases. Germline values: CDR1 MNHNY, CDR2 SVGAGI (reference sequence). The trim removed 0 bases at V and 6 bases at J, leaving 0 bases unmatched. The CDR3 has 14 residues. Written as DNA, the CDR3 is TGTGCCAGCAGTTACTCGACAGGGGATGAAAAACTGTTTTTT. It yields the protein CASSYSTGDEKLFF.

CDR3 loop: CASSDPGQGIYEQYF. DNA for the CDR3: TGCGCCAGCAGTGATCCGGGACAGGGTATCTACGAGCAGTACTTC. The chain joins TRBV10-1 to TRBJ2-7; the match to TRBD1 covers 9 bases. The CDR3 covers 15 residues. Germline CDR1 WNHNN, CDR2 SYGVQD (reference sequence). V lost 3 bases to trimming and J lost 3 bases; unmatched junction nucleotides: 6.

The rearrangement uses TRBV6-2 or TRBV6-3 and TRBJ2-7; perhaps TRBD1 as D (5 bases). The CDR3 has 13 residues. The ends were cut back, 2 bases at V and 5 bases at J, with 10 bases in the middle. Germline-derived CDR1 and CDR2 are MNHEY and SVGEGT. CDR3 coding DNA: TGTGCCAGCAGTTACCAGGGATGGGACGAGCAGTACTTC. Its translation is CASSYQGWDEQYF.

Regarding this clone: An end of the junction does not agree with germline; a read error may underlie this. The rearrangement joins TRBV12-3 or TRBV12-4 to TRBJ2-6; D gene ambiguous. The CDR3 is 15 amino acids. The CDR3: CASSYLVSWANVLTF. For the CDR3, the DNA is TGTGCCAGCAGTTATTTGGTCTCTTGGGCCAACGTCCTAACTTTC.

This clone was detected only a few times. Mismatch with germline at one junction end may stem from a read error. J is TRBJ2-3 and V is TRBV18; D remains unclear. The germline V gene has CDR1 KGHSH and CDR2 LQKENI. This CDR3 comprises 14 residues. The CDR3 DNA reads as TGTGCCAGCTCACCTCAATCTCTCTGGACGGACGCTTTTTTT. Its translation is CASSPQSLWTDAFF.

In this sample, this clone turned up a few times. The CDR3 is CASSLRTSGSYEQYF. The CDR3 nucleotides are TGCGCCAGCAGCTTGAGGACTAGCGGGAGCTACGAGCAGTACTTC. This sequence joins TRBV5-1 and TRBJ2-7; TRBD2 agrees at 13 bases. Germline lookup yields CDR1 SGHRS and CDR2 YFSETQ. This CDR3 contains 15 residues. The ends lost 1 base at V and 3 bases at J; junction bases unmatched: 1. The whole variable domain, remainder taken from reference TRBV5-1 and TRBJ2-7, is KAGVTQTPRYLIKTRGQQVTLSCSPISGHRSVSWYQQTPGQGLQFLFEYFSETQRNKGNFPGRFSGRQFSNSRSEMNVSTLELGDSALYLCASSLRTSGSYEQYFGPGTRLTVT.

This clone was seen many times. The chain is built from TRBV7-9 and TRBJ2-1; 15 nucleotides align to TRBD2. CDR1 SEHNR and CDR2 FQNEAQ come from the germline V gene (reference sequence). V was clipped by 2 bases and J by 5 bases; unmatched bases: 7. The CDR3 totals 18 residues. CDR3 region: CASSLLPGLAGGDNEQFF. CDR3 in DNA: TGTGCCAGCAGCTTACTTCCGGGACTAGCGGGAGGAGACAATGAGCAGTTCTTC.

There are many counts of this clone. The chain carries TRBV18 and TRBJ2-6, with D perhaps assigned TRBD1 or TRBD2 (5 bases each). Deletions cut 2 bases from V and 4 bases from J, with 21 bases between. The CDR3 covers 19 residues. Per the germline V gene, CDR1 is KGHSH and CDR2 is LQKENI. Here the CDR3 DNA reads TGTGCCAGCTCACCAGTTGGGGGTACCGGCTCTGCCGGGGCCAACGTCCTGACTTTC. Residues: CASSPVGGTGSAGANVLTF.

This clone was seen at least ten times. This chain links TRBV6-1 with TRBJ1-5; D is ambiguous. Per the germline V gene, CDR1 is MNHNS and CDR2 is SASEGT. The CDR3 consists of 14 residues. V lost 3 bases and J lost 0, with 6 bases in between. The CDR3 sequence: CASSDIHSNQPQHF. CDR3 DNA: TGTGCCAGCAGTGACATCCATAGCAATCAGCCCCAGCATTTT.

This clone has only a few counts. V is TRBV27 and J is TRBJ2-7; D gene ambiguous. CDR1 and CDR2 from the germline V gene are MNHEY and SMNVEV (reference sequence). This CDR3 comprises 13 residues. V was pared by 8 bases and J by 1 base, with 12 bases between. CDR3 DNA: TGTGCCAGCGGAAAGTCACAGTCCTACGAGCAGTACTTC. It translates to CASGKSQSYEQYF.

This chain links TRBV4-2 with TRBJ2-2; D not resolved. Germline-derived CDR1 and CDR2 are LGHNA and YNFKEQ. This CDR3 region has 13 residues. V shed 5 bases and J shed 3 bases, with 7 bases lying between them. CDR3: CASSERDTGELFF. CDR3 in DNA: TGTGCCAGCAGCGAGAGAGACACCGGGGAGCTGTTTTTT.

This clone came up many times. Since a much larger clone is just one base distant, this may be a read error. V and J are TRBV7-3 and TRBJ2-1; D is possibly TRBD2 (6 bases). This CDR3 comprises 13 residues. Per the germline V gene, CDR1 is SGHTA and CDR2 is FQGTGA. CDR3 loop: CASSSYLANEQLF. CDR3 bases: TGTGCCAGCAGCTCCTACCTAGCGAATGAGCAGCTCTTC.

This clone was recorded at least ten times. The V gene is TRBV12-3 or TRBV12-4, the J gene TRBJ1-5; D remains ambiguous. Trimming stripped 0 bases from V and 0 bases from J, with 9 bases between. The CDR3 extends over 16 amino acids. The CDR3 here is CASSLAVSDSNQPQHF. For the CDR3, the DNA is TGTGCCAGCAGTTTAGCGGTCAGTGATAGCAATCAGCCCCAGCATTTT.

This chain links TRBV7-8 with TRBJ2-1; 10 bases map to TRBD1. The CDR3 consists of 15 residues. CDR1 is SGHVS, CDR2 FQNEAQ, per germline. Trimming removed 3 bases from V and 8 bases from J; junction bases left unmatched: 7. CDR3 region: CASSFEGQGIDEQFF. The CDR3, as DNA: TGTGCCAGCAGCTTCGAGGGACAGGGGATTGATGAGCAGTTCTTC.

This clone was seen at least ten times. Given a much more abundant clone one base away, this may be a read error. The V gene is TRBV11-1, the J gene TRBJ1-2; unclear D gene. The V and J ends lost 1 base and 7 bases respectively, with 10 bases between them. The germline V gene encodes CDR1 SGHAT and CDR2 FQDESV (reference sequence). This CDR3 comprises 13 residues. The chain's CDR3 is CASSLEADPGYTF. The CDR3 nucleotides read TGTGCCAGCAGCTTAGAGGCAGATCCTGGCTACACCTTC.

CDR3 protein: CASQERDSSYEQYF. In nucleotides, the CDR3 is TGTGCCAGCCAAGAACGGGACAGCTCCTACGAGCAGTACTTC. V and J are TRBV27 and TRBJ2-7, with 7 bases lining up with TRBD1. Germline-derived CDR1 and CDR2 are MNHEY and SMNVEV (reference sequence). J was trimmed by 0 bases and V by 8 bases; bases with no gene match: 7. The CDR3 has 14 amino acids.

This clone was detected only a few times. This rearrangement joins TRBV6-1 to TRBJ2-7, with 13 bases lining up with TRBD2. Germline CDR1 is MNHNS and CDR2 is SASEGT. The CDR3 runs 14 residues. V trimming: 7 bases; J trimming: 8 bases; junction bases outside the gene matches: 8. In DNA, the CDR3 is TGTGCCAGCACCACAGGGGGACTAGCGGGGAAGCAGTACTTC. Translating it yields CASTTGGLAGKQYF.

This clone was recorded many times. The J gene is TRBJ2-5, the V gene TRBV5-1; 7 bases match TRBD2. The CDR3 runs to 15 residues. The trim removed 1 base at V and 5 bases at J, leaving 8 bases unmatched. Germline CDR1 is SGHRS and CDR2 is YFSETQ. CDR3 in amino acids: CASSLYAGEGETQYF. The DNA of the CDR3 is TGCGCCAGCAGCTTGTATGCGGGAGAGGGGGAGACCCAGTACTTC.

The V call is TRBV20-1, the J call TRBJ2-7; possible D gene TRBD1, 6 bases. Trimming shortened V by 3 bases and J by 8 bases, and 14 bases separated the two germline ends. Looked up from germline, CDR1 is DFQATT and CDR2 is SNEGSKA (reference sequence). This CDR3 region has 12 residues. The chain's CDR3 is CSASLGGQKQYF. CDR3 bases: TGCAGTGCTAGTCTAGGTGGACAGAAGCAGTACTTC.

The genes are TRBV20-1 and TRBJ2-3; D might be TRBD2 (7 bases). The germline gives CDR1 DFQATT, CDR2 SNEGSKA (reference sequence). With 5 bases removed from V and 4 bases from J, the gap between germline ends came to 16 bases. This CDR3 is 14 amino acids long. The CDR3 DNA sequence: TGCAGTGCTGGGGGCGGAGGGGGGGCAGATACGCAGTATTTT. Its protein product is CSAGGGGGADTQYF.

The chain has TRBV12-3 or TRBV12-4 and TRBJ1-5; D remains unclear. The CDR3 is 14 residues long. V lost 2 bases to trimming and J lost 3 bases, with 8 bases between them. The CDR3 sequence is CASSLWRINQPQHF. CDR3 nucleotide sequence: TGTGCCAGCAGTTTATGGCGGATCAATCAGCCCCAGCATTTT.